The following is a T cell receptor (beta chain) sequence with its context. No antigen is known for it. Analyses pooled second doses at about 4 or about 12 weeks. This sample is drawn from a study of T cell responses to AZD1222 COVID-19 vaccine. Generated by immunoSEQ multiplex PCR, the TCRdb table keeps only in-frame clones and is missing some. In the table there are fewer than 120,000 clones, around 93% of which are singletons. The length of the CDR3 is 14 residues. Germline V gene sequence: CDR1 MNHEY, CDR2 SMNVEV (reference sequence). V was pared by 4 bases and J by 3 bases, with 13 bases between. Notes on the study in general: The donors showed a predominance of white British ancestry and of females, with possible underestimation of clonal diversity.

V and J are TRBV27 and TRBJ2-7, with D possibly called TRBD1 or TRBD2 (5 bases each). Sequencing used peripheral blood, obtained 28 days after the second AZD1222 dose. The TCR was taken from an adult who received the AZD1222 COVID-19 vaccine. CDR3 loop: CASSWDRQIYEQYF. CDR3 DNA sequence: TGTGCCAGCAGTTGGGACCGCCAAATCTACGAGCAGTACTTC.